This T cell receptor beta chain was identified in a study of T cells in Graves' hyperthyroidism and ophthalmopathy. Study details: Prior to any treatment, at the point of initial diagnosis, peripheral blood was collected.

RNA transcripts provided the source from which TCR beta CDR3 regions were amplified. Initially, a first-round RT-PCR of the TCR CDR3 employed the HTBI primer set. Using its own MiXCR run on the multiplex PCR reads, TCRdb lists one record per CDR3 protein. The sample yields about 380,000 distinct CDR3 sequences, roughly 15% seen once. This clonotype showed up many times. Antigen unknown. Findings and caveats of the study: Onset of ophthalmopathy came a median approximately 6 months after the model predicted it.

Per germline, CDR1 MNHNS and CDR2 SASEGT. Trimming removed 10 bases at V and 5 bases at J, with 17 bases between. The CDR3 is 13 residues long. Sequencing was performed on blood. The chain joins TRBV6-1 to TRBJ1-1; no clear D. The receptor was isolated from a woman aged 30 to 39 with Graves' ophthalmopathy. CDR3 in amino acids: CATFRDRGTEAFF. Here the CDR3 DNA reads TGTGCCACATTCCGGGATCGAGGGACTGAAGCTTTCTTT.